The entry below describes one TCR beta chain. Its antigen is undetermined. These data are taken from a study of tumor and adjacent non-tumor tissue in lung cancer. Across the study: Histology: eleven to twelve adenocarcinoma, a couple of squamous cell carcinoma, 1 small cell lung cancer.

No cell sorting was done before RNA was extracted from the tissue. Distant lung tissue was collected more than 3 cm away from the tumor edge. Chemotherapy-naive patients with new lung cancer underwent thoracic surgery in China, August–November 2014. Trimming cost V 5 bases and J 13 bases, with 23 bases left between them. Germline CDR1 and CDR2: DFQATT and SNEGSKA (reference sequence). The CDR3 runs to 13 residues. General study findings and limits: Normal lung showed higher cumulative top 100 clone frequency than tumor. Tumor tissue had significantly higher TCR diversity than normal lung.

A modified ARM-PCR protocol with three rounds of nested PCR amplified TCRbeta. TCRdb reanalysed the multiplex PCR reads using MiXCR and keeps one entry per CDR3 protein. The sample includes about 80,000 distinct CDR3 sequences, about 82% of them seen just once. Sequenced material: distant non-tumor lung tissue. The origin of this receptor is a man aged 55 to 70 with non-small cell lung cancer. The rearrangement joins TRBV20-1 to TRBJ1-2; D not resolved. The CDR3 DNA is TGCAGTGCTGCCCCATGGACTTTTGATGCCTTCACCTTC. Amino acids: CSAAPWTFDAFTF.